This T cell receptor (beta chain) comes out of a study of CD8 T cells in Susac syndrome (dated 2019 in TCRdb). Looking at the study overall: Of the Susac syndrome patients who were sequenced, more than 5 had clinically active disease and eight were in clinical remission. CD8+ T cell repertoire clonality was compared between 11 to 12 healthy donors, about 14 Susac syndrome patients and around 15 multiple sclerosis patients. The study used repertoire sequencing to test whether antigen drove CD8+ T cell activation and differentiation in Susac syndrome. At blood withdrawal, Susac syndrome patients were therapy-naive, treated with corticosteroids (with IVIg additionally given to some), or treated with IVIg alone.

Concerning this clonotype: This receptor's antigen is unknown. Base-call qualities are not available, and no considerably larger clone is one nucleotide away.

RNA was extracted with the RNeasy kit and 0.5 to 1 ug was reverse transcribed using random hexamers. The immunoSEQ multiplex PCR assay, which covers 54 Vbeta and 13 Jbeta segments, was used to amplify TCR beta CDR3 regions. PCR amplification bias was corrected using a synthetic template baseline for primer optimization and computational correction. The original pipeline was this. Only productive sequences were kept, with reads annotated to V, D and J genes according to IMGT and analyzed in immunoSEQ Analyzer. Clonality was calculated as one minus the Shannon entropy normalized by log2 of the number of productive unique sequences. For each patient and control, public and private clones were evaluated within the 100 most prevalent clones. Clones were defined as Susac-specific if absent from the healthy and MS cohorts, from more than 900 published viral clones and from other ImmuneACCESS disease sequences. In TCRdb, the public reads were trimmed at Q25 with fastp and aligned with MiXCR, with productive beta chains retained. CDR3 protein sequences are deduplicated, and each keeps its most common genes and DNA. The V and J calls were not made by the authors but by TCRdb's processing. Across this sample there are roughly 130,000 distinct CDR3 sequences, with around 94% seen only once. The biggest ten clones account for about 0.27% of the sample.

CDR1 and CDR2, looked up from the germline V gene, are MNHEY and SVGEGT. Taken from cysteine to phenylalanine, the CDR3 has 20 residues. The retained sequence is limited to the CDR3, 60 bases, with the frame set at the first base. Trimming takes 2 bases off V and 0 bases off J; junction bases not matched to a gene: 13. Peripheral blood CD8+ and CD4+ T cells from healthy donors, Susac syndrome patients and multiple sclerosis patients were profiled by high-throughput TCR beta sequencing. Recently defined diagnostic criteria for definite or probable disease were met by the Susac syndrome patients. Bulk CD8+ and CD4+ T cells were purified by magnetic negative isolation, while CD8+ TEMRA cells were enriched using FACS. Blood was drawn into EDTA tubes, processed within 24 hours, and PBMCs were isolated by density gradient centrifugation. PBMCs destined for TCR sequencing were cryopreserved in liquid nitrogen and later thawed in a 37 °C water bath. Purity of sorted or isolated CD4+, CD8+ and CD8+ TEMRA cells was at least 90%.

General conclusions and limits of the study: The number of individuals in the TCR sequencing and HLA analysis was acknowledged as relatively small. Around 16 and five Susac-specific public clones were found in the total CD8+ and CD8+ TEMRA repertoires, respectively. CD8+ repertoires in Susac syndrome showed clonal expansion, which was highest in CD8+ TEMRA cells and was greater in clinically active patients than in remitting patients.

The TCR originated in a human donor with Susac syndrome. Sequencing input: CD8+ T cells from PBMCs. The sequence links TRBV6-2 or TRBV6-3 to TRBJ2-1, and 10 junction bases match TRBD2. The nucleotide sequence is TGTGCCAGCAGTTACCTCGTAAGAGCGGGGGGGCCCAGCTCCTACAATGAGCAGTTCTTC. Translated, it gives CASSYLVRAGGPSSYNEQFF.